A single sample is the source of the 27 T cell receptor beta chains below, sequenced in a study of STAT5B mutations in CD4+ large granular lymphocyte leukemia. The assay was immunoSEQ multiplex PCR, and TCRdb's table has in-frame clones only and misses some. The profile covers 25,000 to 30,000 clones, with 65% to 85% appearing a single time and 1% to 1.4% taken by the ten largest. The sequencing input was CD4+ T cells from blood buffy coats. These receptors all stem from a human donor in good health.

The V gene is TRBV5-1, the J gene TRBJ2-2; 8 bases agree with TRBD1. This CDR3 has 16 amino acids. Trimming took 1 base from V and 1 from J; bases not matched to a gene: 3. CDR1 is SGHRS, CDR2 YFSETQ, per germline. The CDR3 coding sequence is TGCGCCAGCAGCTTGCCGGGGACAGGGAACACCGGGGAGCTGTTTTTT. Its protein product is CASSLPGTGNTGELFF.

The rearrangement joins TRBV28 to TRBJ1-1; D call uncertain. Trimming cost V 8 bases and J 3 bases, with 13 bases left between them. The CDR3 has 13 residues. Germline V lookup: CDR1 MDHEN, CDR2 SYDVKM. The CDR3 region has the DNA TGTGCCAGCGGGAGCCGAAGGGACACTGAAGCTTTCTTT. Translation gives CASGSRRDTEAFF. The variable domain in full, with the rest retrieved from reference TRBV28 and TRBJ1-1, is DVKVTQSSRYLVKRTGEKVFLECVQDMDHENMFWYRQDPGLGLRLIYFSYDVKMKEKGDIPEGYSVSREKKERFSLILESASTNQTSMYLCASGSRRDTEAFFGQGTRLTVV.

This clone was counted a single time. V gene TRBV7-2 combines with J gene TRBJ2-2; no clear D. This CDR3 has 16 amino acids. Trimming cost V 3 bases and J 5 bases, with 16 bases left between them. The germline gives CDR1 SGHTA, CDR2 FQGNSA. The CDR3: CASSFSPVTNTGELFF. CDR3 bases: TGTGCCAGCAGCTTTTCCCCGGTCACTAATACCGGGGAGCTGTTTTTT.

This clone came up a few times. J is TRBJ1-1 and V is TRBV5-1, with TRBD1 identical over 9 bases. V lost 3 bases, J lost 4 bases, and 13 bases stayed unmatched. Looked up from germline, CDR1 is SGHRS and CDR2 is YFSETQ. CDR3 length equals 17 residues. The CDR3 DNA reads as TGCGCCAGCAGCTATCGAAGGACAGGGGAAGGTGGCACTGAAGCTTTCTTT. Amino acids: CASSYRRTGEGGTEAFF.

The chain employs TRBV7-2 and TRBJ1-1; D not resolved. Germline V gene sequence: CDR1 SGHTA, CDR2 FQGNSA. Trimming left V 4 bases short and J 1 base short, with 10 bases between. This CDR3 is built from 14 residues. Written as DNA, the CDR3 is TGTGCCAGCAGCTCAGGACTTTCGAACACTGAAGCTTTCTTT. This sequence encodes CASSSGLSNTEAFF. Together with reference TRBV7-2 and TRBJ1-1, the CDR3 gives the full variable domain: GAGVSQSPSNKVTEKGKDVELRCDPISGHTALYWYRQSLGQGLEFLIYFQGNSAPDKSGLPSDRFSAERTGGSVSTLTIQRTQQEDSAVYLCASSSGLSNTEAFFGQGTRLTVV.

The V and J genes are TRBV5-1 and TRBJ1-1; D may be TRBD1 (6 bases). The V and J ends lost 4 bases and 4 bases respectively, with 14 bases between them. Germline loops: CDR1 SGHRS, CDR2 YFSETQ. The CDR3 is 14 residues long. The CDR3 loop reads CASSLWDTSTEAFF. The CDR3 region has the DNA TGCGCCAGCAGCCTATGGGACACTAGCACTGAAGCTTTCTTT.

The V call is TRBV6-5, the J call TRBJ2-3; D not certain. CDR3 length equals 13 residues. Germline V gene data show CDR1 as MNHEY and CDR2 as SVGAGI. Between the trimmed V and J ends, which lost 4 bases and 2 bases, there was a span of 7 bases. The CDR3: CASSSQNTDTQYF. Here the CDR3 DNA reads TGTGCCAGCAGTTCGCAAAACACAGATACGCAGTATTTT.

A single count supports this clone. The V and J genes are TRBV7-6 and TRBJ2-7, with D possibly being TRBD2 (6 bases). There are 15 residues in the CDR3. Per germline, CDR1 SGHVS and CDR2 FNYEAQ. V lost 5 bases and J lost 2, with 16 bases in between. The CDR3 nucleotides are TGTGCCAGCAGCCAGGCGACGGGCGGGGCCTACGAGCAGTACTTC. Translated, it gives CASSQATGGAYEQYF.

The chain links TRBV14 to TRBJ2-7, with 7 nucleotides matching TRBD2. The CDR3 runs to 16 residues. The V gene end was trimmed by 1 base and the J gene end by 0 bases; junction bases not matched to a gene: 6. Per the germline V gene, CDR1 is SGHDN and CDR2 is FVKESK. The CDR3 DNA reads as TGTGCCAGCAGCCAAGTGGGGGGGGTGACCTCCTACGAGCAGTACTTC. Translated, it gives CASSQVGGVTSYEQYF.

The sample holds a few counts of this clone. The CDR3 loop is CASRDTETDTQYF. The CDR3 coding sequence is TGTGCCAGCAGGGACACAGAGACAGATACGCAGTATTTT. The chain carries TRBV9 and TRBJ2-3; D may be TRBD1 (5 bases). V dropped 5 bases and J dropped 3 bases, with 10 bases sitting between them. Per germline, CDR1 SGDLS and CDR2 YYNGEE. This CDR3 has 13 residues.

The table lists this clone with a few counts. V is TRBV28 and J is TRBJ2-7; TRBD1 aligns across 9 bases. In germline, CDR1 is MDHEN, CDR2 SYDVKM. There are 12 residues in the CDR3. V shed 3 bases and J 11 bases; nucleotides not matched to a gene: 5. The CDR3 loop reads CASSLVDRGKYF. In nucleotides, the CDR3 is TGTGCCAGCAGTTTGGTGGACAGGGGCAAGTACTTC.

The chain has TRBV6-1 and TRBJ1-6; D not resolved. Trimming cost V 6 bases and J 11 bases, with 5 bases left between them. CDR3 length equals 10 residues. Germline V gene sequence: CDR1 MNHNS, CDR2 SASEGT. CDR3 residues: CASRQPPLHF. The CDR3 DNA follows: TGTGCCAGCAGACAGCCACCCCTCCACTTT.

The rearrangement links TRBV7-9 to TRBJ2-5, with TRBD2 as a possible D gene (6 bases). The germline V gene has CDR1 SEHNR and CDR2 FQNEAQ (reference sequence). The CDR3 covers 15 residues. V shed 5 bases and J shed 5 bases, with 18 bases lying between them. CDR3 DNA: TGTGCCAGCAGCCGAACCGCCCCGGCGGGGGAGACCCAGTACTTC. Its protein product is CASSRTAPAGETQYF. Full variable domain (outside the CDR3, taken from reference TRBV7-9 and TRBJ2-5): DTGVSQNPRHKITKRGQNVTFRCDPISEHNRLYWYRQTLGQGPEFLTYFQNEAQLEKSRLLSDRFSAERPKGSFSTLEIQRTEQGDSAMYLCASSRTAPAGETQYFGPGTRLLVL.

In nucleotides, the CDR3 is TGTGCCAGCATTGGAGATCTCGCACAAAGTCGGGCCAACGTCCTGACTTTC. Amino acids: CASIGDLAQSRANVLTF. The V gene is TRBV5-5, the J gene TRBJ2-6; no clear D. V lost 6 bases to trimming and J lost 5 bases, with 21 bases between them. The CDR3 length is 17 residues. Per germline, CDR1 SGHKS and CDR2 YYEKEE (reference sequence).

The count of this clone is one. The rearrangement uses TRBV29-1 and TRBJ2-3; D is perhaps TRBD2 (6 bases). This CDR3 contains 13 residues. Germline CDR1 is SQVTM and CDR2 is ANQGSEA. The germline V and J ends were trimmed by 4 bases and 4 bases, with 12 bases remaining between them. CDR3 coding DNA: TGCAGCGTTGGGGGCCTAGCGTCAGATACGCAGTATTTT. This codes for CSVGGLASDTQYF.

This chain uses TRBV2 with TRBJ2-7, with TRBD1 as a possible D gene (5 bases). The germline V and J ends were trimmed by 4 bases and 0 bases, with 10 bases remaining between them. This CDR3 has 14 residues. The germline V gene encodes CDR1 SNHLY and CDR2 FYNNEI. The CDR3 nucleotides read TGTGCCAGCAGTGGACAGTCGAGCTCCTACGAGCAGTACGTC. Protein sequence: CASSGQSSSYEQYV.

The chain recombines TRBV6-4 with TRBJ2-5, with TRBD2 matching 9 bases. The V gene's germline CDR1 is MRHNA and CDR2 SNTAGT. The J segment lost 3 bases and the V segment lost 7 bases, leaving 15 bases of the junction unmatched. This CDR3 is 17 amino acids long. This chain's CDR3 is CASNVPGTSRGKETQYF. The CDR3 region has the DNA TGTGCCAGCAACGTGCCCGGGACTAGCCGCGGCAAAGAGACCCAGTACTTC.

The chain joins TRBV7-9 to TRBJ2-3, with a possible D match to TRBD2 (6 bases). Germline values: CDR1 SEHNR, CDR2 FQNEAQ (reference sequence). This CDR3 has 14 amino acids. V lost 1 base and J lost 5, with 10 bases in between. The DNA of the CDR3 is TGTGCCAGCAGCTTAGACCGGGAGCGAGATACGCAGTATTTT. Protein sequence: CASSLDRERDTQYF.

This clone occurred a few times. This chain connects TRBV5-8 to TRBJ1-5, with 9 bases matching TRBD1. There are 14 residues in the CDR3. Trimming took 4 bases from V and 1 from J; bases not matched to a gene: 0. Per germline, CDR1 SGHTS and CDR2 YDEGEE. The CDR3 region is CASSGQGSNQPQHF. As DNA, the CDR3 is TGTGCCAGCAGCGGACAGGGGAGCAATCAGCCCCAGCATTTT.

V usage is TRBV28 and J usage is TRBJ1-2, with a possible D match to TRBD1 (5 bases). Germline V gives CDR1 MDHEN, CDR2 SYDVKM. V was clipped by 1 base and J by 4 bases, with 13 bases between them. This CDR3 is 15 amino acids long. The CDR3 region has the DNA TGTGCCAGCAGTTTATTCAACCAGGGAGGCTATGGCTACACCTTC. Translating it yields CASSLFNQGGYGYTF.

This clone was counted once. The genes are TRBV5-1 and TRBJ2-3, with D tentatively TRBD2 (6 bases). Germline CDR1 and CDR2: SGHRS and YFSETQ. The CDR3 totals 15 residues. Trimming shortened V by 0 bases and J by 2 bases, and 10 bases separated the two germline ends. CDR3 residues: CASSLARGNTDTQYF. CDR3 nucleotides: TGCGCCAGCAGCTTGGCTCGCGGGAACACAGATACGCAGTATTTT.

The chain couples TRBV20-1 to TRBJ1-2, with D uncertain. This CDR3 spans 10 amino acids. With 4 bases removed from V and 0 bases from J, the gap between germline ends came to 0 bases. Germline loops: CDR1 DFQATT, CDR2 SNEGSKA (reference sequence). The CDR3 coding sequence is TGCAGTGCTACTAACTATGGCTACACCTTC. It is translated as CSATNYGYTF.

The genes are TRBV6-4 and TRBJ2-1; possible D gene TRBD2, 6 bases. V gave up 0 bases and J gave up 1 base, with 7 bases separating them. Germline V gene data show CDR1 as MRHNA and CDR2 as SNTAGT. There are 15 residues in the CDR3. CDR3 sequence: CASSDSEGSYNEQFF. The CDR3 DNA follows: TGTGCCAGCAGTGACTCGGAGGGGTCCTACAATGAGCAGTTCTTC.

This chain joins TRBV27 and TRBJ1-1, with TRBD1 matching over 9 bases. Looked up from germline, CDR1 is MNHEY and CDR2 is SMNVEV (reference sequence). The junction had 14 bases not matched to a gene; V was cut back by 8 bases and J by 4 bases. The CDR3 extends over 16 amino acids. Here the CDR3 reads CASLQNNRGLGTEAFF. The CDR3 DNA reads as TGTGCCAGCCTACAAAATAACAGGGGGCTGGGCACTGAAGCTTTCTTT.

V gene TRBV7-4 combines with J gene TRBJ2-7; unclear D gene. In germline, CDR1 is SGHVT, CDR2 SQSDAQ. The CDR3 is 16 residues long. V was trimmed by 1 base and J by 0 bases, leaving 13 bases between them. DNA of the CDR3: TGTGCCAGCAGCTTAGGTGGGTACCTGAGCTCCTACGAGCAGTACTTC. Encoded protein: CASSLGGYLSSYEQYF.

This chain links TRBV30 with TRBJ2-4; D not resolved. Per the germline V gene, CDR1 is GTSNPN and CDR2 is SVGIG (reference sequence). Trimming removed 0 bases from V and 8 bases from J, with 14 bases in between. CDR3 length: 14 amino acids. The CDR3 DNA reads TGTGCCTGGAGTGTCGTAACAGTGATAGACATTCAGTACTTC. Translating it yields CAWSVVTVIDIQYF. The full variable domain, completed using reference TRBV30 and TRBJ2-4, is SQTIHQWPATLVQPVGSPLSLECTVEGTSNPNLYWYRQAAGRGLQLLFYSVGIGQISSEVPQNLSASRPQDRQFILSSKKLLLSDSGFYLCAWSVVTVIDIQYFGAGTRLSVL.

The CDR3 DNA follows: TGTGCCAGCACCCTGTCGGGGGTAGGTCAGCCCCAGCATTTT. It translates to CASTLSGVGQPQHF. The J gene is TRBJ1-5, the V gene TRBV28; perhaps TRBD1 as D (5 bases). CDR3 length equals 14 residues. Looked up from germline, CDR1 is MDHEN and CDR2 is SYDVKM. Trimming took off 7 bases at V and 6 bases at J, with 16 bases between the two ends.